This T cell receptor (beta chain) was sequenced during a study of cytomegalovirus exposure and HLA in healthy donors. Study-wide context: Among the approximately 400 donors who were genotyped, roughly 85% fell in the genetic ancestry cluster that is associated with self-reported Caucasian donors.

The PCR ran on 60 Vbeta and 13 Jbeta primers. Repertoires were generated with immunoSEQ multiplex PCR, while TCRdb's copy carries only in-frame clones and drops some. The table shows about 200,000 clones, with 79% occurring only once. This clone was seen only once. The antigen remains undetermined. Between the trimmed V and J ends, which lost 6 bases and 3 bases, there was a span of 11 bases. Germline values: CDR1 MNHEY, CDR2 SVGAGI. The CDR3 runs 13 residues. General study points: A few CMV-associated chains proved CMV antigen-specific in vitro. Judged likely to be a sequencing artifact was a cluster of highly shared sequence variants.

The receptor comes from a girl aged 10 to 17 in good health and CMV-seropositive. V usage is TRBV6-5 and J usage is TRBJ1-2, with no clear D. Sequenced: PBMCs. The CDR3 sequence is CASSPAEDYGYTF. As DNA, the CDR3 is TGTGCCAGCAGCCCGGCTGAGGACTATGGCTACACCTTC.